One sample yielded the 12 T cell receptor beta chains listed below, sequenced in a study of blood T cell repertoires in COVID-19. Profiling relied on immunoSEQ multiplex PCR, and the TCRdb table lists in-frame clones only, not all of them. The data hold some 120,000 clones, with 82% observed a single time. The specimen was peripheral blood. Receptors were obtained from a man in his 70s with acute or convalescent COVID-19.

The chain combines TRBV18 with TRBJ2-3, with 8 bases that match TRBD2. Germline V gene sequence: CDR1 KGHSH, CDR2 LQKENI. Losses at the gene ends were 6 bases for V and 4 bases for J; bases not matched to a gene: 6. The CDR3 loop spans 14 amino acids. The CDR3 region is CASSRAGEADTQYF. As DNA, the CDR3 is TGTGCCAGCTCTCGAGCGGGAGAGGCAGATACGCAGTATTTT.

The V gene is TRBV24-1, the J gene TRBJ1-4, with D perhaps TRBD1 (5 bases). The CDR3 contains 15 residues. CDR1 is KGHDR and CDR2 is SFDVKD in the germline V gene. V dropped 4 bases and J dropped 8 bases, with 16 bases sitting between them. CDR3 sequence reads: CATSEPGSGGEKLFF. The CDR3 coding sequence is TGTGCCACCAGTGAGCCAGGGTCCGGTGGGGAAAAACTGTTTTTT.

This sequence joins TRBV30 and TRBJ2-7, with a weak D call TRBD1 (6 bases). Germline CDR1 is GTSNPN and CDR2 is SVGIG (reference sequence). The V and J ends lost 2 bases and 7 bases respectively, with 21 bases between them. The CDR3 sequence is 15 residues long. The CDR3 DNA reads TGTGCCTGGAGTTCGGGGTCCTTTCAGGGGTGGGAGCAGTACTTC. Translating gives CAWSSGSFQGWEQYF.

The V gene is TRBV9, the J gene TRBJ2-2; D is uncertain. V was trimmed by 1 base and J by 5 bases, leaving 9 bases between them. Germline V gene sequence: CDR1 SGDLS, CDR2 YYNGEE. The CDR3 is made up of 14 amino acids. In DNA form, the CDR3 reads TGTGCCAGCAGCGTACCCCCGCAGACCGGGGAGCTGTTTTTT. It is translated as CASSVPPQTGELFF.

V gene TRBV29-1 combines with J gene TRBJ2-6; weak D call: TRBD1 (6 bases). Germline CDR1 SQVTM, CDR2 ANQGSEA. The CDR3 totals 15 residues. Trimming took off 6 bases at V and 0 bases at J, with 12 bases between the two ends. The CDR3 loop reads CSVPQGSSGANVLTF. The DNA for the CDR3 is TGCAGCGTCCCACAGGGATCCTCTGGGGCCAACGTCCTGACTTTC.

The chain carries TRBV10-3 and TRBJ2-2; D remains ambiguous. This CDR3 comprises 13 residues. Germline V gives CDR1 ENHRY, CDR2 SYGVKD. V lost 5 bases and J lost 1, with 5 bases in between. CDR3 in amino acids: CAISNKNTGELFF. CDR3 DNA: TGTGCCATCAGTAACAAGAACACCGGGGAGCTGTTTTTT.

The gene calls are TRBV6-1 and TRBJ1-6; 7 nucleotides line up with TRBD1. The CDR3 is 17 amino acids. The germline V gene has CDR1 MNHNS and CDR2 SASEGT. V was clipped by 2 bases and J by 6 bases; unmatched bases: 10. The CDR3 coding sequence is TGTGCCAGCAGTGAAAGGGGGTTAGGGACAGTTAATTCACCCCTCCACTTT. It translates to CASSERGLGTVNSPLHF.

This rearrangement joins TRBV6-5 to TRBJ1-1, with D tentatively TRBD1 (6 bases). V shed 0 bases and J shed 5 bases, with 16 bases lying between them. The CDR3 loop spans 16 amino acids. The germline gives CDR1 MNHEY, CDR2 SVGAGI. The CDR3 spells CASSYSSRGGRTEAFF. The CDR3, as DNA: TGTGCCAGCAGTTACTCGAGCAGGGGAGGGCGTACTGAAGCTTTCTTT.

J is TRBJ1-6 and V is TRBV7-2, with a weak D call TRBD1 (6 bases). V shed 3 bases and J shed 5 bases, with 11 bases lying between them. The germline gives CDR1 SGHTA, CDR2 FQGNSA. The CDR3 length is 15 residues. This CDR3 is CASSLGSGDNSPLHF. DNA of the CDR3: TGTGCCAGCAGCTTGGGGTCAGGGGATAATTCACCCCTCCACTTT.

The chain is built from TRBV29-1 and TRBJ1-1, with 11 positions matching TRBD1. CDR1 and CDR2 (germline): SQVTM, ANQGSEA. There are 14 residues in the CDR3. V trimming: 2 bases; J trimming: 4 bases; junction bases outside the gene matches: 3. DNA of the CDR3: TGCAGCGTTGAAAGGACAGGGGGCTTCACTGAAGCTTTCTTT. Translated: CSVERTGGFTEAFF.

This clone has just a few counts. The CDR3 here is CASSNPPTVNTGELFF. Written as DNA, the CDR3 is TGTGCCAGTAGTAACCCCCCTACGGTGAACACCGGGGAGCTGTTTTTT. The chain couples TRBV19 to TRBJ2-2; D is unresolved. Germline-derived CDR1 and CDR2 are LNHDA and SQIVND (reference sequence). This CDR3 spans 16 amino acids. The V end was cut by 4 bases, the J end by 1 base, with 13 bases between.

This sequence joins TRBV7-9 and TRBJ2-5; 7 nucleotides agree with TRBD1. Germline V gene lookup returns CDR1 SEHNR and CDR2 FQNEAQ (reference sequence). The CDR3 extends over 14 amino acids. After removal of 6 bases from V and 3 bases from J, the junction contained 7 bases not matched to a gene. The CDR3 sequence is CASRGQTGKETQYF. The CDR3 DNA reads as TGTGCCAGCAGGGGCCAGACAGGGAAAGAGACCCAGTACTTC.